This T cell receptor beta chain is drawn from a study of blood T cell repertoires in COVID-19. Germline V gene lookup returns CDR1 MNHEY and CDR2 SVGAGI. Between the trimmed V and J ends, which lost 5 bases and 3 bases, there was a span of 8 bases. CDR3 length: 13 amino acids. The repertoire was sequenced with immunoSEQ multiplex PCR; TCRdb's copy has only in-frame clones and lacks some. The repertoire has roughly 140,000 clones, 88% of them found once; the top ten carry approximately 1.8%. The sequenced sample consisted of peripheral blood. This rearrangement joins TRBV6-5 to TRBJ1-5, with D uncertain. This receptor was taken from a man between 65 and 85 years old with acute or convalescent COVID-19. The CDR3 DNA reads TGTGCCAGCAGTCGCGATTACAATCAGCCCCAGCATTTT. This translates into CASSRDYNQPQHF.